The clone carrying this T cell receptor beta chain was recorded once. Antigen specificity is unknown. This sample is drawn from a study of CD8+ T cells in alopecia areata. Overall study: Treated patients were dosed with oral tofacitinib, taking 5 to 10 mg twice daily.

The study team obtained lesional scalp punch biopsies and peripheral blood from alopecia areata patients. PBMC-derived CD4+ and CD8+ T cells were sorted. General study findings and limits: Normal skin's resident alphabeta T cells are sequenced alongside lesional scalp T cells.

Reverse transcribed after extraction, RNA yielded cDNA as the sequencing template. The repertoire was sequenced with immunoSEQ multiplex PCR; TCRdb's copy has only in-frame clones and lacks some. This sample yields tens of thousands of clones, of which around 96% are seen a single time; under 30% belongs to the top ten. CDR3 length equals 14 residues. The germline gives CDR1 SGHRS, CDR2 YFSETQ. V was clipped by 2 bases and J by 5 bases, with 14 bases between them. V gene TRBV5-1 combines with J gene TRBJ2-7; D uncertain. This specimen consisted of CD8+ T cells sorted from blood, obtained at week 0. The sequence derives from a human donor with alopecia areata. DNA of the CDR3: TGCGCCAGCAGCTTAAGTCCCATTCTCGACGAGCAGTACTTC. The encoded protein is CASSLSPILDEQYF.